The clone carrying this T cell receptor beta chain has only one observation. The V and J ends lost 2 bases and 3 bases respectively, with 7 bases between them. There are 13 residues in the CDR3. Germline V gene data show CDR1 as MNHEY and CDR2 as SVGEGT. Under the authors' procedure: Cell counts per sample came from amplifying reference gene primers. Sequenced by immunoSEQ multiplex PCR; TCRdb stores in-frame clones only, minus some. Clone size and the V and J calls come from that table; the DNA yielded D and trimming. Found here are 25,000 to 30,000 clones, 89% of them singletons; the top ten hold under 55%. This entry comes from a study of blood T cell repertoires in COVID-19. Study at large: Material from acute and convalescent COVID-19 was sourced from the United States, Italy and Spain. T cells, B-cell-depleted T cells, or PBMCs provided the cDNA or gDNA that served as material.

The material sequenced was peripheral blood. The sequence was collected from a human donor with acute or convalescent COVID-19. The donor label of this sample is uncertain. This chain uses TRBV6-2 or TRBV6-3 with TRBJ1-2; weak D call: TRBD1 (5 bases). CDR3 amino acids: CASSYQQDYGYTF. For the CDR3, the DNA is TGTGCCAGCAGTTACCAACAGGACTATGGCTACACCTTC.